This T cell receptor (beta chain) was identified in a study of blood T cell repertoires in COVID-19 (dated by TCRdb to between 2020 and 2021). For the wider study: Samples covering the acute and convalescent phases of COVID-19 were provided by collaborators in the United States, Italy and Spain. The prospective study material was composed of cDNA or gDNA derived from T cells, B-cell-depleted T cells, or PBMCs. Subjects who had been exposed to COVID-19, were actively infected with it, or had recovered from it provided the deeply sampled blood TCRbeta repertoires that made up the dataset. The repertoires were made available in a free public database intended to serve as a resource for research on the immune response to SARS-CoV-2. The samples were drawn from the first 160 participants of the ongoing ImmuneRACE study and from 1,254 subjects provided by 6 global collaborators. Sample metadata almost always included a de-identified subject ID, COVID-19 status, age in years and sex. Where available, HLA class I and class II types were taken from metadata supplied by the sample provider and were not determined by assay-based typing.

In the prospective study, participants were roughly 18 to 100 years old, resided in about two dozen geographic areas of the United States, and were enrolled through a virtual design. In the prospective study, participants were assigned to cohorts based on the clinical history participants reported in a screening survey and a study questionnaire. Each participant in the prospective study had whole blood, serum and a nasopharyngeal or oropharyngeal swab collected by mobile phlebotomists. Prospective study participants could optionally give additional blood draws and questionnaires over an approximately two-month period. Prospective study blood samples were shipped either frozen or at room temperature before DNA extraction. TCRbeta CDR3 regions were amplified from genomic DNA by means of the immunoSEQ Assay, a bias-controlled multiplex PCR. In the original analysis: Within the assay, amplification of reference gene primers was used to estimate how many nucleated cells each sample contained. To quantify the absolute abundance of each unique TCRbeta CDR3 rearrangement, sequence reads were collapsed and filtered. Productive Simpson clonality was computed per sample as the square root of Simpson's diversity index over productive rearrangements. The source is immuneACCESS, and TCRdb retained only in-frame sequences with V and J called. Part of the clones is not carried over; for the studies checked, unresolved V genes explain less than half of this, and the remainder is unexplained. V, J and clone size were drawn from that table, and D and trimming were deduced from the DNA. This sample gives approximately 140,000 clones in total; about 80% of them show up just once. Roughly 2.3% of the sample rests with the top ten.

On this clone: The antigen it binds to is not known. Base qualities are not recorded, but no much larger clone differs from it by a single base.

The germline V gene provides CDR1 SGHTA and CDR2 FQGTGA. Reading from cysteine to phenylalanine, the CDR3 counts 14 amino acids. The CDR3 DNA has 42 bases and is translated from base 1. The trim is 5 bases for V and 4 bases for J, with a gap of 13 bases between the germline ends. Points the paper makes about the study in general: How much clinical and demographic metadata was included differed by source and by participant, and the metadata was provided uncurated.

The clonotype originates from a man between 40 and 49 years old with acute COVID-19. The chain employs TRBV7-3 and TRBJ2-3; the D region possibly corresponds to TRBD1 (5 bases align). Sequencing was performed on PBMCs or T cells enriched from blood (not recorded which). CDR3 region: CASSDPRGADTQYF. The nucleotides read TGTGCCAGCAGCGACCCTAGGGGCGCAGATACGCAGTATTTT.